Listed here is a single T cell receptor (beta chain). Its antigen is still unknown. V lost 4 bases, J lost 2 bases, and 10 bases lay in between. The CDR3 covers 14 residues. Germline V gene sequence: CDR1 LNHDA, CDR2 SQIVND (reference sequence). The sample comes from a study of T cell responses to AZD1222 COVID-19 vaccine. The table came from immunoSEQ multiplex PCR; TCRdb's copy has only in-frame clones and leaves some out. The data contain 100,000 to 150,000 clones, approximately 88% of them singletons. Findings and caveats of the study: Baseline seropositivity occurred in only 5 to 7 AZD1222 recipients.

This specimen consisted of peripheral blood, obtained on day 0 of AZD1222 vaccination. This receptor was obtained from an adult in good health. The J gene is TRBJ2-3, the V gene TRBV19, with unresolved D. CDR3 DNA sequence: TGTGCCAGTAGTAGGCTATCAATCACAGATACGCAGTATTTT. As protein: CASSRLSITDTQYF.